This T cell receptor beta chain emerged from a study of blood T cell repertoires in COVID-19. Study background: The United States, Italy and Spain supplied acute and convalescent COVID-19 samples. T cells, B-cell-depleted T cells, or PBMCs supplied cDNA or gDNA.

Germline-derived CDR1 and CDR2 are SGHTA and FQGNSA. V was clipped by 8 bases and J by 8 bases, with 21 bases between them. The CDR3 loop spans 15 amino acids. This clone was picked up one time. Original processing notes: Amplified reference gene primers provided the basis for estimating nucleated cell counts. The assay was immunoSEQ multiplex PCR, and TCRdb's table has in-frame clones only and misses some. That table is the source of V, J and clone size, and D and trimming were worked out from the DNA. The sample lists more than 300,000 clones; roughly 86% were seen once. V usage is TRBV7-2 and J usage is TRBJ2-2, with TRBD1 as a possible D gene (5 bases). Sequences were obtained from peripheral blood. The TCR comes from a woman younger than 45 with COVID-19, enrolled during active disease. CDR3 DNA: TGTGCCAGCTGTCGACAGCCCGCCAGCTTAGGGGAGCTGTTTTTT. Translated, it gives CASCRQPASLGELFF.